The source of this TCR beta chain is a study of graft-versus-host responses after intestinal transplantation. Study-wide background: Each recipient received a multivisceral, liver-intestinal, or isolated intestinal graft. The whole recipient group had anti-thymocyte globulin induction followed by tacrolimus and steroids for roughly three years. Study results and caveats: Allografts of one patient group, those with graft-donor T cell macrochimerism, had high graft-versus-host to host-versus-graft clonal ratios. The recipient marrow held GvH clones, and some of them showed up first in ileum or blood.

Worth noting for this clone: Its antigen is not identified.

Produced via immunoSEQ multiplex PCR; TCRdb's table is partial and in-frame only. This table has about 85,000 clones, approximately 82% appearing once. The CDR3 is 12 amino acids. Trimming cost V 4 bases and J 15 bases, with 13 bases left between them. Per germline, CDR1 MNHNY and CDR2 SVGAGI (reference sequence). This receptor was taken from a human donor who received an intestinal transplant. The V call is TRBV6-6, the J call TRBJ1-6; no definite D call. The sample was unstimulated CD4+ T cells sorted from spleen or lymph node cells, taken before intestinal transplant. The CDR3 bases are TGTGCCAGCAGTTCTCGCAGAGCGGGCCTCCACTTT. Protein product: CASSSRRAGLHF.